This TCR beta chain was sequenced during a study of identical twins (TCRdb year 2016). Describing the broader study: TCR alpha and beta repertoires from monozygotic twins, unrelated adults of various ages and cord blood were deep-sequenced to test whether fetal clonotypes persist. Replicate twin experiments were performed at different times using different library preparation protocols to rule out contamination. The study at large found these results: Because the same donors could not be followed over many years, conclusions were based on cross-sectional statistical analysis. Invariant T cells such as MAIT and iNKT could partly confound zero-insertion analyses, though diverse VJ usage argued against this for most clonotypes. Abundant cord blood beta clonotypes had fewer insertions, young adult naive repertoires showed a similar but weaker trend, and memory repertoires showed no such trend. In monozygotic twins, out-of-frame TCR alpha sharing was systematically underestimated by recombination models, although the models agreed with sharing between unrelated individuals. A weaker excess of twin sharing was found in beta out-of-frame sequences because the signal-to-noise ratio was lowered by fewer shared sequences. Out-of-frame TCR alpha sequences shared between twins showed an excess of low generation-probability sequences compared with coincidental sharing between unrelated individuals.

Every donor in the study was a healthy Caucasian. Three pairs of female monozygotic twins, all aged about 18 to 29 years, made up the twin cohort. Using Miltenyi CD45RO+ enrichment and human naive T-cell isolation kits, memory (CD45RO+) and naive T cells were isolated from PBMC. Library preparation employed 5' RACE. Sequencing took place on an Illumina HiSeq 2000. Template switching introduced a universal primer binding site; the final cDNA contained a unique molecular identifier, enabling accurate counting of TCR cDNA molecules. Specific primers in the conserved constant-segment region were used to synthesize first-strand cDNA for TCR alpha and beta chains. Each cDNA library was double barcoded, with a SMART-Mk sample barcode plus Illumina barcodes, to control for contamination. TruSeq adapter sequences, together with Illumina sample barcodes, were added in two successive PCR steps. TCR alpha and beta cDNA libraries were sequenced on the Illumina HiSeq platform with custom primers. As for the original processing: Unique molecular identifiers were extracted from raw reads with MiGEC, and CDR3 positions were determined with MiXCR. For each individual, recombination models were inferred using an EM algorithm with the repgenHMM and IGoR tools. Shared clonotype analysis was performed with the tcR package in R, normalizing sharing by the product of cloneset sizes. To study raw recombination free of thymic and clonal selection effects, out-of-frame nonproductive sequences were analyzed. TCRdb reanalyzed the raw reads on its own, using fastp at Q25 for trimming and MiXCR for clone calling, and kept in-frame beta chains. Records with the same CDR3 protein are collapsed into one entry carrying the most frequent genes and DNA. Clone size and V and J calls follow TCRdb, not the original study. The sample records a few hundred thousand distinct CDR3 sequences, less than 9% of which are singletons. 2% to 2.5% of the sample is taken by the ten largest.

This clonotype has ten or more counts. Which antigen it targets is not known. One base away there is no much larger clone; base qualities are not given. The CDR3 numbers 15 residues from cysteine through phenylalanine. The only DNA kept is the CDR3, 45 bases in frame from the first base. As encoded in the germline V gene, CDR1 is SQVTM while CDR2 is ANQGSEA. Ends trimmed: V by 7 bases, J by 4 bases; bases unmatched to a gene: 13. These data also formed part of another study, on yellow fever vaccine responses in identical twins. As that second paper reports: According to the authors, the vaccine-induced T cell response in identical twins seemed to be partly convergent and partly specific to each individual. In identical twins, the study followed T cell clones that responded to the vaccine with precision.

The sample was memory (CD45RO+) T cells sorted from blood. This sample's cell subset or site label indicates: CD45RO+ enriched T cells. The sequence is built from TRBV29-1 and TRBJ2-3; TRBD1 matches 8 bases in the middle. The origin of this receptor is a woman between 18 and 30 years old in good health. The bases read TGCAGCGCTCGAACCGGGACAGGCCCTTCAGATACGCAGTATTTT. Its coded protein is CSARTGTGPSDTQYF.